A selection of T cell receptor beta chains follows, all from one sample in a study of beta chain features in type 1 diabetes. TCRdb's table, derived via immunoSEQ multiplex PCR, lists solely in-frame clones and lacks some. Of about 640,000 clones in the sample, around 12% are singletons; the top ten hold 0.095% to 0.15%. Sequencing used naive CD4+ T cells from blood. These receptors came from a man aged 25-40 years with type 1 diabetes. Both conserved end residues are part of each CDR3. D genes are given only for firm matches.

TRBD1 | TRBJ2-3 | TRBV27 | CASRGTATDTQYF
TRBD2 | TRBJ2-1 | TRBV28 | CASSWGGSYNEQFF
- | TRBJ1-1 | TRBV2 | CASKATAIEAFF
TRBD2 | TRBJ2-7 | TRBV11-3 | CASSLAGGDEQYF
- | TRBJ2-5 | TRBV5-1 | CASSSGPGRETQYF
TRBD1 | TRBJ2-7 | TRBV11-3 | CASSPGQGAYEQYF
TRBD1 | TRBJ2-1 | TRBV5-1 | CASSLDPGTGGNNEQFF
- | TRBJ2-7 | TRBV19 | CASSILAPAGRDEQYF
- | TRBJ2-1 | TRBV10-3 | CATWGGITGEQFF
- | TRBJ2-2 | TRBV19 | CASGGTFPGELFF
TRBD1 | TRBJ1-2 | TRBV28 | CASTPGGTEYGYTF
- | TRBJ2-7 | TRBV19 | CASSIKGPPVYEQYF
- | TRBJ1-2 | TRBV2 | CAESALIGYTF
- | TRBJ1-5 | TRBV27 | CASSYLSNQPQHF
- | TRBJ1-4 | TRBV9 | CASSAGTGEHEKLFF
- | TRBJ1-2 | TRBV23-1 | CASSHAYLRGVYGYTF
TRBD1 | TRBJ1-3 | TRBV13 | CASSRRTGAGNTIYF
TRBD1 | TRBJ1-1 | TRBV10-3 | CAITPTGVGEAFF
- | TRBJ2-3 | TRBV7-2 | CASSLQAGITDTQYF
- | TRBJ2-7 | TRBV30 | CAWSDLSYEQYF
- | TRBJ2-7 | TRBV29-1 | CSVVGTEIYEQYF
- | TRBJ2-7 | TRBV27 | CASSQDRGGGEQYF
- | TRBJ2-5 | TRBV7-2 | CASSLDPRTQYF
TRBD1 | TRBJ1-1 | TRBV11-2 | CASSLDRVGTEAFF
- | TRBJ2-7 | TRBV12-2 | CASRLFGRKSQYEQYF
- | TRBJ1-1 | TRBV6-5 | CASSYRGQGGTEAFF
TRBD1 | TRBJ2-1 | TRBV5-1 | CASKGQGFNEQFF
- | TRBJ1-4 | TRBV25-1 | CASSLRVTGEKLFF
- | TRBJ2-7 | TRBV27 | CASSPKLGRTRMDEQYF
- | TRBJ2-7 | TRBV5-4 | CASSLDQESSYEQYF
TRBD1 | TRBJ2-7 | TRBV11-2 | CASSLGEQGSPWDYEQYF
TRBD2 | TRBJ2-7 | TRBV29-1 | CSVAGLAGGQVHEQYF
TRBD1 | TRBJ1-1 | TRBV4-1 | CASSQLDRENTEAFF
- | - | TRBV9 | CASSIDTSGGYEQYF
- | TRBJ2-2 | TRBV4-3 | CASSQDRSRATGELFF
TRBD1 | TRBJ2-3 | TRBV7-2 | CASSWPWTGHGDTQYF
- | TRBJ1-4 | TRBV27 | CASSLSVSFNEKLFF
TRBD2 | TRBJ2-5 | TRBV5-1 | CASSLSGVNQETQYF
- | TRBJ1-5 | TRBV4-2 | CASSQGNQPQHF
- | TRBJ1-4 | TRBV5-1 | CASSLGISWATNEKLFF
TRBD2 | TRBJ2-1 | TRBV6-1 | CASTITSGVYNEQFF
- | TRBJ1-5 | TRBV12-2 | CASRLDGRGNQPQHF
- | TRBJ2-2 | TRBV19 | CAVPGQNTGELFF
- | TRBJ2-3 | TRBV9 | CASSVSTDTQYF